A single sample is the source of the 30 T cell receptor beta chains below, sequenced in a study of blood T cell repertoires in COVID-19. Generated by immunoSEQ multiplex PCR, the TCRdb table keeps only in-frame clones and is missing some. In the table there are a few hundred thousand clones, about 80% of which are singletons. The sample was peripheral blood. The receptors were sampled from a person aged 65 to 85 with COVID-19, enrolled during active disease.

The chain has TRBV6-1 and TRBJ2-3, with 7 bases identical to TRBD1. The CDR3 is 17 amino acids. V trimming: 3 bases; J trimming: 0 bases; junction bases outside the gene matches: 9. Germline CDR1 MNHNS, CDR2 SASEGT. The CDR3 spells CASSDDRAGASTDTQYF. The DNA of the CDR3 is TGTGCCAGCAGTGACGACAGGGCTGGAGCTAGCACAGATACGCAGTATTTT.

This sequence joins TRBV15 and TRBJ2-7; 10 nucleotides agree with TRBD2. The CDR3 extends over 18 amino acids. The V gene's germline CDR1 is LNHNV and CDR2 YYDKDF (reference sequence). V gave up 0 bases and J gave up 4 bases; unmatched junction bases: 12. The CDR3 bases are TGTGCCACCAGCAGAGATCGACTAGCGGGTACTCAGATTTACGAGCAGTACTTC. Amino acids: CATSRDRLAGTQIYEQYF.

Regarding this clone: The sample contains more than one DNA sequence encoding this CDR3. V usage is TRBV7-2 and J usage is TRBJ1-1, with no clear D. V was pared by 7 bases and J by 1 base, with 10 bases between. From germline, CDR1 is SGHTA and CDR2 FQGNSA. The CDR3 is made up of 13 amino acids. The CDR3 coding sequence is TGTGCCAGCATTCCGGACTCGAACACTGAAGCTTTCTTT. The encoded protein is CASIPDSNTEAFF.

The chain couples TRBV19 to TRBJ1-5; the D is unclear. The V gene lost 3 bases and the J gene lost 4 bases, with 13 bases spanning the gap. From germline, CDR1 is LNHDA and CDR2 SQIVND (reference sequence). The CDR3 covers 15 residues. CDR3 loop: CASSIQTGKNQPQHF. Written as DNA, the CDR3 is TGTGCCAGTAGTATTCAGACCGGGAAGAATCAGCCCCAGCATTTT.

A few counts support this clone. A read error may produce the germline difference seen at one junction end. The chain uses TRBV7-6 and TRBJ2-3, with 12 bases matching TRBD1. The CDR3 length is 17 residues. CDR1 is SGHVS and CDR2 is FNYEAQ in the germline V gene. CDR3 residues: CASSLATRDRGLGVQSF. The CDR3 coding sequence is TGTGCCAGCAGCTTAGCTACCCGGGACAGGGGGCTGGGAGTGCAGTCTTTT.

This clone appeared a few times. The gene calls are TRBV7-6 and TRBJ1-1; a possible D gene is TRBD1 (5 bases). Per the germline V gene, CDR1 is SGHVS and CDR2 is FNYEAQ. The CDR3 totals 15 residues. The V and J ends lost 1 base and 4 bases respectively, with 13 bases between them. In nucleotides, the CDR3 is TGTGCCAGCAGCTTAGTGCAAGGCCAGGGCACTGAAGCTTTCTTT. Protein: CASSLVQGQGTEAFF.

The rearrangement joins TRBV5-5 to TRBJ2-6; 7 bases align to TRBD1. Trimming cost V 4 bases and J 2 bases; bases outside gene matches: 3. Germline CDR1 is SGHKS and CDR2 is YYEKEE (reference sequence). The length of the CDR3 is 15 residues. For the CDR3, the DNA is TGTGCCAGCAGCCCACAGGGGACTGGGGCCAACGTCCTGACTTTC. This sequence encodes CASSPQGTGANVLTF. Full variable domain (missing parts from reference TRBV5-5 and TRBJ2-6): DAGVTQSPTHLIKTRGQQVTLRCSPISGHKSVSWYQQVLGQGPQFIFQYYEKEERGRGNFPDRFSARQFPNYSSELNVNALLLGDSALYLCASSPQGTGANVLTFGAGSRLTVL.

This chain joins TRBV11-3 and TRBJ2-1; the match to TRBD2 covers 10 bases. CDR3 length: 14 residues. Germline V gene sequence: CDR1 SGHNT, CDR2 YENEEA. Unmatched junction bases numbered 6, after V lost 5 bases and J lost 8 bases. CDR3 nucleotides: TGTGCCAGCAGCATAGCGGGGGGTGGCTATGAGCAGTTCTTC. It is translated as CASSIAGGGYEQFF.

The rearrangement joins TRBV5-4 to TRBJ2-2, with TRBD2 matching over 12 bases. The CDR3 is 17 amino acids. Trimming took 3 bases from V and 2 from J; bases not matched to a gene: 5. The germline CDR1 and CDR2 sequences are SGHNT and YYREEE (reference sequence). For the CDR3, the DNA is TGTGCCAGCAGCTCTCGGACTAGCGGGATCAACACCGGGGAGCTGTTTTTT. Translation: CASSSRTSGINTGELFF.

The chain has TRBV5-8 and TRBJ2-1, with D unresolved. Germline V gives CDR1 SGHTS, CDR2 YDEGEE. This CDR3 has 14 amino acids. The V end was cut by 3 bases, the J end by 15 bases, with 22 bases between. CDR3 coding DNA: TGTGCCAGCAGCTCCCGCTCGGTAGGAGCCTCGGCGTTCTTC. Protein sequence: CASSSRSVGASAFF. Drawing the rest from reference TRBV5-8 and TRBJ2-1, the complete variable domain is EAGVTQSPTHLIKTRGQQATLRCSPISGHTSVYWYQQALGLGLQFLLWYDEGEERNRGNFPPRFSGRQFPNYSSELNVNALELEDSALYLCASSSRSVGASAFFGPGTRLTVL.

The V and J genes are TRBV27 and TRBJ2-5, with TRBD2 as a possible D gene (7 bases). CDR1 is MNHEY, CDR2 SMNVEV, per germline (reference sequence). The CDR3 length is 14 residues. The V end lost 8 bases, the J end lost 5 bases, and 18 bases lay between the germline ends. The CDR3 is CASHKAGHGETQYF. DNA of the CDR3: TGTGCCAGCCACAAAGCGGGACATGGGGAGACCCAGTACTTC.

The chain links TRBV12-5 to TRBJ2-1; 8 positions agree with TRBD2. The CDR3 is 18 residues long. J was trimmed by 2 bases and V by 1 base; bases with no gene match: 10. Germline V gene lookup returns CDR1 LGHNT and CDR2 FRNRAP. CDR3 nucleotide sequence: TGTGCTAGTGGTTTGGCCCTTAGTCCGGGACTAGCCTACAATGAGCAGTTCTTC. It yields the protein CASGLALSPGLAYNEQFF.

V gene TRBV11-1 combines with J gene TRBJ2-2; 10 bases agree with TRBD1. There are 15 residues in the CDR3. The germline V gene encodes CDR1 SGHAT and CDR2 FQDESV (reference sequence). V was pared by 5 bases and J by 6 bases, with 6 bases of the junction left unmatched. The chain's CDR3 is CASSPGTGAAGELFF. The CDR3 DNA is TGTGCCAGCAGCCCCGGGACAGGGGCCGCCGGGGAGCTGTTTTTT.

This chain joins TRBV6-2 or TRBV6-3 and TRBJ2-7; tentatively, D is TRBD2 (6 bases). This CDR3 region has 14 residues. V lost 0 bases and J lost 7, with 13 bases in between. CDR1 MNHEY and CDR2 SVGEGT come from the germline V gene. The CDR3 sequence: CASSYSAGLGEQYF. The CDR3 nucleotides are TGTGCCAGCAGTTACTCGGCGGGATTGGGGGAGCAGTACTTC.

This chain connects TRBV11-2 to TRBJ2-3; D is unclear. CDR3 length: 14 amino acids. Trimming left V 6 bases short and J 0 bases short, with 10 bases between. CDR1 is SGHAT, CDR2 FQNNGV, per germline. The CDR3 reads CASRAAISTDTQYF. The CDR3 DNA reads TGTGCCAGCAGGGCGGCGATAAGCACAGATACGCAGTATTTT.

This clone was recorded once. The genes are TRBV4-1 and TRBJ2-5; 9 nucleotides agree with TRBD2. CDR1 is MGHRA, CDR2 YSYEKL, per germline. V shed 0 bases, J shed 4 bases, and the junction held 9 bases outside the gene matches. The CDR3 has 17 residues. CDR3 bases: TGCGCCAGCAGCCAAGAATCGGCGGGAGGGCCGGGAGAGACCCAGTACTTC. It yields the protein CASSQESAGGPGETQYF.

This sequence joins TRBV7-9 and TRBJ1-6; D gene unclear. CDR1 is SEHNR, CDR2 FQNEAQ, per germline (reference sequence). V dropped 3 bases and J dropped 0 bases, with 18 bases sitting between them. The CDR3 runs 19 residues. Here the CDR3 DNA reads TGTGCCAGCAGCTTGAACTTTGGAGGGCACAGCTCCTATAATTCACCCCTCCACTTT. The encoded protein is CASSLNFGGHSSYNSPLHF.

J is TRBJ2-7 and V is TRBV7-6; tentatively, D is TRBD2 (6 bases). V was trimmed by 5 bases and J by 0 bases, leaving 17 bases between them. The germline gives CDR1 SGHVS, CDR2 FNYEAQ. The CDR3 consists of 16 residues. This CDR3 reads CASSQRDSNPSYEQYF. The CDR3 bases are TGTGCCAGCAGCCAAAGGGACTCCAACCCCTCCTACGAGCAGTACTTC. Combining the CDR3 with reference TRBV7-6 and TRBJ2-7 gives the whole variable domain GAGVSQSPRYKVTKRGQDVALRCDPISGHVSLYWYRQALGQGPEFLTYFNYEAQQDKSGLPNDRFSAERPEGSISTLTIQRTEQRDSAMYRCASSQRDSNPSYEQYFGPGTRLTVT.

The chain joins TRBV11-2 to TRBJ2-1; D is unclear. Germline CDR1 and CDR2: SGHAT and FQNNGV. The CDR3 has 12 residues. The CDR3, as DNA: TGTGCTAGTGCGAGAGGCTACAATGAGCAGTTCTTC. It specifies CASARGYNEQFF.

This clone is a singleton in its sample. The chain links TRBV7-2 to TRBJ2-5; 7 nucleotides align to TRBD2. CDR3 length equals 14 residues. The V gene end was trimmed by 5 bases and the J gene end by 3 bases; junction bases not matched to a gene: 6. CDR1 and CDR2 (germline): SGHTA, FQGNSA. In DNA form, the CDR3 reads TGTGCCAGCAGCCAAGCGGGACTAAAAGAGACCCAGTACTTC. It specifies CASSQAGLKETQYF.

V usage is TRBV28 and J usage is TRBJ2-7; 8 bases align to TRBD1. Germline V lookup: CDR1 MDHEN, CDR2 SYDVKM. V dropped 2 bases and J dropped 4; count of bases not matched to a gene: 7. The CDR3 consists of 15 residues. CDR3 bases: TGTGCCAGCAGTTTACCCTCTGGACAGGGTTACGAGCAGTACTTC. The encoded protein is CASSLPSGQGYEQYF.

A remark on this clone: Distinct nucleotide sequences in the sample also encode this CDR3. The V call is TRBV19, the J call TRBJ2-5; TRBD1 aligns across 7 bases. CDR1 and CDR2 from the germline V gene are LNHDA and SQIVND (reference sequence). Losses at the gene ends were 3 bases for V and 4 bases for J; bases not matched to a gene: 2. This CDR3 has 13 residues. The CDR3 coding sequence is TGTGCCAGTAGTATTACAGGGGCAGAGACCCAGTACTTC. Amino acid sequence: CASSITGAETQYF.

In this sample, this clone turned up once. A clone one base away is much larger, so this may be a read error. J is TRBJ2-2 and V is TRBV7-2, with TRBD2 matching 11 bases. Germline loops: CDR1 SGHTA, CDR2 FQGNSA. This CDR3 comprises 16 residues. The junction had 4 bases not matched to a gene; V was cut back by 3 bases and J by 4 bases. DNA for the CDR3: TGTGCCAGCAGCTTTTTTAGCGGGGGGGGCACCGGGGAGCTGTTTTTT. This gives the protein CASSFFSGGGTGELFF.

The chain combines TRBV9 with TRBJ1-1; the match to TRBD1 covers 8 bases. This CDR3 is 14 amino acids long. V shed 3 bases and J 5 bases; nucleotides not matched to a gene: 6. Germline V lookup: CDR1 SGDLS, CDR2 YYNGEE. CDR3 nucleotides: TGTGCCAGCAGCGCAGGGGGCACGGGAACTGAAGCTTTCTTT. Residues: CASSAGGTGTEAFF.

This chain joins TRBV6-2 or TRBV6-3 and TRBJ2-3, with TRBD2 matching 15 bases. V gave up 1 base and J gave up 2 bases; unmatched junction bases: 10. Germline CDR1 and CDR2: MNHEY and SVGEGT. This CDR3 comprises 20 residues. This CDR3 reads CASSYFVGRTSGRATDTQYF. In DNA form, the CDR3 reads TGTGCCAGCAGTTACTTCGTGGGTAGGACTAGCGGGAGGGCCACAGATACGCAGTATTTT.

The CDR3 coding sequence is TGTGCCAGTAGTATGCAAGTTACTAGCACAGATACGCAGTATTTT. Its protein is CASSMQVTSTDTQYF. V gene TRBV19 combines with J gene TRBJ2-3; D unresolved. This CDR3 is built from 15 residues. V was shortened by 3 bases and J by 0 bases, with 10 bases between the two germline ends. The germline gives CDR1 LNHDA, CDR2 SQIVND (reference sequence). Filled out from reference TRBV19 and TRBJ2-3, the complete variable domain reads DGGITQSPKYLFRKEGQNVTLSCEQNLNHDAMYWYRQDPGQGLRLIYYSQIVNDFQKGDIAEGYSVSREKKESFPLTVTSAQKNPTAFYLCASSMQVTSTDTQYFGPGTRLTVL.

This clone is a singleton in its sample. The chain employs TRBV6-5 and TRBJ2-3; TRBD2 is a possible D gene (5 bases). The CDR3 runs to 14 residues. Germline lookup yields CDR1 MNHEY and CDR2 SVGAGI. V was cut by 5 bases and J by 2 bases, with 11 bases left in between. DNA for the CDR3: TGTGCCAGCAGTCACGCCCTAGCCACAGATACGCAGTATTTT. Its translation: CASSHALATDTQYF.

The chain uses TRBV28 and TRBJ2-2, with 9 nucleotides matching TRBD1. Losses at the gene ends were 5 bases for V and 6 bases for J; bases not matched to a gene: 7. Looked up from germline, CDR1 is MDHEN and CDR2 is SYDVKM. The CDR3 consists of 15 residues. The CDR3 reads CASSGRQGVSGELFF. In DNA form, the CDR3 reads TGTGCCAGCAGTGGACGACAGGGGGTATCCGGGGAGCTGTTTTTT.

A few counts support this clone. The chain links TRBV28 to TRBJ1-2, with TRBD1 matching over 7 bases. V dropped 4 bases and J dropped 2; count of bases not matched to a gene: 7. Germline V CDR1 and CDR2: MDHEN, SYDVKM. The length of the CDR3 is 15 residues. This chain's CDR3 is CASSSPQGRNYGYTF. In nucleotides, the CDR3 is TGTGCCAGCAGTTCACCACAGGGGAGGAACTATGGCTACACCTTC.

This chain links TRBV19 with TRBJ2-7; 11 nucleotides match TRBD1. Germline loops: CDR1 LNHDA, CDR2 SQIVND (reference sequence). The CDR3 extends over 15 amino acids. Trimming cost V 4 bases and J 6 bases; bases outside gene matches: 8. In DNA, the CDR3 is TGTGCCAGTAGTACCCCGGGACAGGGGGGTAGCGAGCAGTACTTC. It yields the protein CASSTPGQGGSEQYF.